The 20 T cell receptor beta chains below all came from one sample that was sequenced in a study of T cell responses to AZD1222 COVID-19 vaccine. This table comes from immunoSEQ multiplex PCR, and its TCRdb copy is limited to in-frame clones, with some not included. The profile shows around 160,000 clones, 92% of them singletons. The sample consisted of peripheral blood, taken 28 days after the second AZD1222 dose. These receptors originate from an adult who received the AZD1222 COVID-19 vaccine.

This clone was found once. The chain joins TRBV7-9 to TRBJ2-7; unclear D gene. V lost 3 bases and J 2 bases, leaving 5 bases between the germline ends. Germline loops: CDR1 SEHNR, CDR2 FQNEAQ (reference sequence). The CDR3 runs to 12 residues. CDR3 residues: CASSLATYEQYF. The CDR3 bases are TGTGCCAGCAGCTTGGCCACCTACGAGCAGTACTTC.

The CDR3 nucleotides read TGTGCCAGCATTCATGGATTGGGTTACAATGAGCAGTTCTTC. As protein: CASIHGLGYNEQFF. The chain joins TRBV28 to TRBJ2-1; D is unclear. The V gene's germline CDR1 is MDHEN and CDR2 SYDVKM. The CDR3 covers 14 residues. With 7 bases removed from V and 4 bases from J, the gap between germline ends came to 14 bases.

The gene calls are TRBV28 and TRBJ2-7, with no clear D. Between the trimmed V and J ends, which lost 6 bases and 2 bases, there was a span of 11 bases. The germline gives CDR1 MDHEN, CDR2 SYDVKM. CDR3 length: 13 residues. The CDR3 loop is CASSPSVTYEQYF. In DNA form, the CDR3 reads TGTGCCAGCAGCCCTTCTGTGACCTACGAGCAGTACTTC.

The J gene is TRBJ1-4, the V gene TRBV27; the D gene is possibly TRBD1 (6 bases). Trimming pared 1 base from V and 5 bases from J, leaving 17 bases between. The CDR3 extends over 17 amino acids. Germline assignment: CDR1 MNHEY and CDR2 SMNVEV (reference sequence). The CDR3 sequence is CASSLFAAGANNEKLFF. CDR3 nucleotides: TGTGCCAGCAGTTTATTTGCGGCAGGGGCCAACAATGAAAAACTGTTTTTT.

This chain uses TRBV11-3 with TRBJ2-3, with 11 bases lining up with TRBD2. J lost 2 bases, V lost 1 base, and 2 bases had no gene match. Germline V gene data show CDR1 as SGHNT and CDR2 as YENEEA. This CDR3 has 16 amino acids. CDR3 sequence reads: CASSLGLAGTTDTQYF. The DNA of the CDR3 is TGTGCCAGCAGCTTAGGACTAGCGGGAACCACAGATACGCAGTATTTT. The full variable domain, in which reference TRBV11-3 and TRBJ2-3 provide the parts outside the CDR3, is EAGVVQSPRYKIIEKKQPVAFWCNPISGHNTLYWYLQNLGQGPELLIRYENEEAVDDSQLPKDRFSAERLKGVDSTLKIQPAELGDSAVYLCASSLGLAGTTDTQYFGPGTRLTVL.

The genes are TRBV10-3 and TRBJ1-2; 9 bases map to TRBD1. The CDR3 runs 15 residues. J was trimmed by 4 bases and V by 10 bases; bases with no gene match: 13. Germline V lookup: CDR1 ENHRY, CDR2 SYGVKD. The CDR3 is CATAEPGTGLYGYTF. The CDR3 DNA follows: TGTGCCACCGCGGAGCCAGGGACAGGGCTCTATGGCTACACCTTC.

The V gene is TRBV12-3 or TRBV12-4, the J gene TRBJ1-4; possibly TRBD1 for D (5 bases). This CDR3 contains 13 residues. Trimming took 2 bases from V and 8 from J, leaving 9 bases between them. The CDR3 region has the DNA TGTGCCAGCAGTTTACAGGGCAGAGAAAAACTGTTTTTT. It is translated as CASSLQGREKLFF.

The V gene is TRBV5-4, the J gene TRBJ2-1, with TRBD2 matching over 9 bases. This CDR3 has 15 residues. After removal of 10 bases from V and 1 base from J, the junction contained 9 bases not matched to a gene. CDR1 is SGHNT and CDR2 is YYREEE in the germline V gene (reference sequence). CDR3 loop: CAAALSGGSYNEQFF. CDR3 coding DNA: TGTGCCGCGGCCCTTAGCGGGGGTTCCTACAATGAGCAGTTCTTC.

The chain combines TRBV19 with TRBJ2-7; 8 nucleotides agree with TRBD1. The CDR3 extends over 14 amino acids. Germline-derived CDR1 and CDR2 are LNHDA and SQIVND (reference sequence). J was trimmed by 5 bases and V by 5 bases; bases with no gene match: 8. This CDR3 is CASSPPRTGNEQYF. CDR3 DNA sequence: TGTGCCAGTAGTCCCCCCCGGACAGGGAACGAGCAGTACTTC.

This clone was seen a single time. The chain joins TRBV27 to TRBJ2-3, with TRBD2 matching 11 bases. CDR1 is MNHEY, CDR2 SMNVEV, per germline (reference sequence). Trimming at V came to 5 bases and at J to 4 bases, leaving 8 bases not matched to a gene. The CDR3 spans 16 residues. In nucleotides, the CDR3 is TGTGCCAGCAGTCCCCTAGCGGGGGGAGGTCCAGATACGCAGTATTTT. It is translated as CASSPLAGGGPDTQYF.

The rearrangement links TRBV19 to TRBJ1-1, with TRBD1 as a possible D gene (5 bases). Per germline, CDR1 LNHDA and CDR2 SQIVND (reference sequence). Trimming left V 5 bases short and J 3 bases short, with 16 bases between. This CDR3 spans 15 amino acids. CDR3 bases: TGTGCCAGTAGTCCCCATCCCCTGGGGGACACTGAAGCTTTCTTT. It encodes CASSPHPLGDTEAFF.

This clone has just a few counts. The chain employs TRBV3-1 (or the pseudogene TRBV3-2) and TRBJ2-7; TRBD2 might be the D (5 bases). Trimming took 3 bases from V and 5 from J, leaving 17 bases between them. The CDR3 spans 15 residues. Germline-derived CDR1 and CDR2 are LGHDT and YNNKEL (reference sequence). The CDR3 reads CASSHRGSVSNEQYF. CDR3 DNA sequence: TGTGCCAGCAGCCATCGGGGAAGTGTATCCAACGAGCAGTACTTC.

This chain links TRBV4-1 with TRBJ1-1, with TRBD1 as a possible D gene (5 bases). Trimming stripped 4 bases from V and 4 bases from J, with 10 bases between. Per germline, CDR1 MGHRA and CDR2 YSYEKL. The CDR3 consists of 13 residues. CDR3 sequence: CASSLGQTTEAFF. The CDR3 coding sequence is TGCGCCAGCAGCCTTGGACAAACCACTGAAGCTTTCTTT.

The chain couples TRBV19 to TRBJ2-2; 7 bases map to TRBD2. Germline CDR1 reads LNHDA; CDR2 reads SQIVND (reference sequence). The CDR3 runs 15 residues. Trimming took 3 bases from V and 1 from J; bases not matched to a gene: 2. As DNA, the CDR3 is TGTGCCAGTAGTATGCAGCGGGGGAACACCGGGGAGCTGTTTTTT. The encoded protein is CASSMQRGNTGELFF.

V is TRBV11-2 and J is TRBJ1-2; D is unresolved. V shed 5 bases and J shed 7 bases, with 20 bases lying between them. This CDR3 contains 15 residues. Germline values: CDR1 SGHAT, CDR2 FQNNGV. CDR3 sequence reads: CASSPPPGRVRGYTF. CDR3 nucleotides: TGTGCCAGCAGCCCACCCCCTGGGCGGGTCCGTGGCTACACCTTC. The full variable domain, with the rest looked up from reference TRBV11-2 and TRBJ1-2, is EAGVAQSPRYKIIEKRQSVAFWCNPISGHATLYWYQQILGQGPKLLIQFQNNGVVDDSQLPKDRFSAERLKGVDSTLKIQPAKLEDSAVYLCASSPPPGRVRGYTFGSGTRLTVV.

This clone has just one count. V usage is TRBV11-3 and J usage is TRBJ2-1, with 14 positions matching TRBD2. V shed 8 bases and J 7 bases; nucleotides not matched to a gene: 7. This CDR3 region has 15 residues. Germline loops: CDR1 SGHNT, CDR2 YENEEA. CDR3 residues: CASLERTSGRNEQFF. In DNA form, the CDR3 reads TGTGCCAGCCTCGAGCGGACTAGCGGGAGGAATGAGCAGTTCTTC.

The chain carries TRBV3-1 (or the pseudogene TRBV3-2) and TRBJ1-1; TRBD1 might be the D (5 bases). In germline, CDR1 is LGHDT, CDR2 YNNKEL (reference sequence). The V end was cut by 4 bases, the J end by 2 bases, with 14 bases between. The CDR3 extends over 15 amino acids. The CDR3 here is CASSPRGSVNTEAFF. CDR3 nucleotide sequence: TGTGCCAGCAGCCCCCGGGGGAGCGTAAACACTGAAGCTTTCTTT.

The chain links TRBV3-1 (or the pseudogene TRBV3-2) to TRBJ1-1, with D uncertain. Germline CDR1 and CDR2: LGHDT and YNNKEL (reference sequence). There are 13 residues in the CDR3. Trimming took off 5 bases at V and 2 bases at J, with 9 bases between the two ends. CDR3 amino acids: CASSSDRNTEAFF. For the CDR3, the DNA is TGTGCCAGCAGCTCTGACCGAAACACTGAAGCTTTCTTT.

The chain links TRBV5-1 to TRBJ2-7; the D is unclear. The CDR3 is made up of 15 amino acids. Deletions cut 5 bases from V and 3 bases from J, with 18 bases between. CDR1 SGHRS and CDR2 YFSETQ come from the germline V gene. The CDR3 DNA reads TGCGCCAGCAGACCCACTGGCGGCCCAATCTACGAGCAGTACTTC. It yields the protein CASRPTGGPIYEQYF.

The CDR3 sequence: CASSSGTGLDQPQHF. The CDR3 DNA is TGTGCCAGCAGTTCCGGGACAGGGTTGGATCAGCCCCAGCATTTT. The gene calls are TRBV6-5 and TRBJ1-5; 9 nucleotides line up with TRBD1. V lost 4 bases, J lost 5 bases, and 6 bases stayed unmatched. The germline CDR1 and CDR2 sequences are MNHEY and SVGAGI. This CDR3 comprises 15 residues.